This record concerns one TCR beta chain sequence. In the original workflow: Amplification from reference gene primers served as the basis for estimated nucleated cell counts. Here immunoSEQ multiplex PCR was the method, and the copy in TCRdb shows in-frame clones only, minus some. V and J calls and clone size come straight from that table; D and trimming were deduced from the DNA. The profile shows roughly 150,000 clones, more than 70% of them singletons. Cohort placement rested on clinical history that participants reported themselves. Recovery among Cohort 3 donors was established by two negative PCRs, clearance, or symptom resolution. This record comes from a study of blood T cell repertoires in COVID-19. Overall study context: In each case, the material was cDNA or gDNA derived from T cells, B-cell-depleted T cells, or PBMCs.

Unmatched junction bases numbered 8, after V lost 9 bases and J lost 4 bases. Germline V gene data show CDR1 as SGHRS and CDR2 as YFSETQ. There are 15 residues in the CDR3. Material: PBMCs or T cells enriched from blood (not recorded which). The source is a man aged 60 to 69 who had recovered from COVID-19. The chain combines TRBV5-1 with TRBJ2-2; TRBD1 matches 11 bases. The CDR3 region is CATRPGTGGTGELFF. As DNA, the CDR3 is TGCGCCACCCGACCCGGGACAGGGGGCACCGGGGAGCTGTTTTTT. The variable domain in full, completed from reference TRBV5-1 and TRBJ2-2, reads KAGVTQTPRYLIKTRGQQVTLSCSPISGHRSVSWYQQTPGQGLQFLFEYFSETQRNKGNFPGRFSGRQFSNSRSEMNVSTLELGDSALYLCATRPGTGGTGELFFGEGSRLTVL.